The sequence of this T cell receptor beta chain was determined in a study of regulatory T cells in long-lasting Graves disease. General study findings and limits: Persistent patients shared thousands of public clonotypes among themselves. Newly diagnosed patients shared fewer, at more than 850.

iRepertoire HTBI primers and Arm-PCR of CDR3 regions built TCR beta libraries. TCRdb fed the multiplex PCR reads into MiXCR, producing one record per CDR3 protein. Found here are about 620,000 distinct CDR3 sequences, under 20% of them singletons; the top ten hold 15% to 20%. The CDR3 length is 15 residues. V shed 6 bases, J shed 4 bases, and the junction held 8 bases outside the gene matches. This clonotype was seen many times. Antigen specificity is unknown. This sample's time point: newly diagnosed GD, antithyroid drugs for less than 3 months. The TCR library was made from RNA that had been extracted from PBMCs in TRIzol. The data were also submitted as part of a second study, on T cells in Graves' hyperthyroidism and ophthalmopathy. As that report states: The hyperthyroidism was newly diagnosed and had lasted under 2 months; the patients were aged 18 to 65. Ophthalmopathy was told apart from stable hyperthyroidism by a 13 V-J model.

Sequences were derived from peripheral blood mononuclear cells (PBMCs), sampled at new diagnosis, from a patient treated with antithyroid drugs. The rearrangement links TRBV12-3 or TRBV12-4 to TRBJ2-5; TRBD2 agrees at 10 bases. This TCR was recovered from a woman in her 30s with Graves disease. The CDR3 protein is CASRALAGATETQYF. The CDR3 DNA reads TGTGCCAGCAGGGCCCTAGCGGGAGCCACAGAGACCCAGTACTTC.